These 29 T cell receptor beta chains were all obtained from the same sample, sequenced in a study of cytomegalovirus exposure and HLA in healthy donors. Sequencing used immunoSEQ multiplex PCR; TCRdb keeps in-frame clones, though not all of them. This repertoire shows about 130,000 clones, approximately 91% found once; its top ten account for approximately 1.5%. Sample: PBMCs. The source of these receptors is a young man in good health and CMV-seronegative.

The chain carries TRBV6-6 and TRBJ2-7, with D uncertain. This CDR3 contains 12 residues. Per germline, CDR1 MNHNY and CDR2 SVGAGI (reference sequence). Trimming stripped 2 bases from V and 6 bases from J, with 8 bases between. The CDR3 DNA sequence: TGTGCCAGCAGTTACCCTCCGGGCGAGCAGTACTTC. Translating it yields CASSYPPGEQYF.

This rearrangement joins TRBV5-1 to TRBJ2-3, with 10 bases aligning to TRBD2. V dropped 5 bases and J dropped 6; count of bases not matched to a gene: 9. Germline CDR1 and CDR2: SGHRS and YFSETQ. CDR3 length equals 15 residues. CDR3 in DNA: TGCGCCAGCAGTCGTCTAGCGGGAGATGGTGATACGCAGTATTTT. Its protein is CASSRLAGDGDTQYF.

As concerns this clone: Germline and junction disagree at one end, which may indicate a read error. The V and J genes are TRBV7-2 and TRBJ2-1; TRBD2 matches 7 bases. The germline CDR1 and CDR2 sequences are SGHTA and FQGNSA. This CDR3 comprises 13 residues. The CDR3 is CASSSAIRGERFF. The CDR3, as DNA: TGTGCCAGCAGCTCCGCCATTCGGGGGGAGCGGTTCTTC.

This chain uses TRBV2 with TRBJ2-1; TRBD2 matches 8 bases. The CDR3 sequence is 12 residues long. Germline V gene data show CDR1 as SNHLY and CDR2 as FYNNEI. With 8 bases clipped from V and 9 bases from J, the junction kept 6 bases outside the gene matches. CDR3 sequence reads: CASRAGAGEQFF. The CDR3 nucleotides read TGTGCCAGCCGAGCGGGAGCGGGTGAGCAGTTCTTC.

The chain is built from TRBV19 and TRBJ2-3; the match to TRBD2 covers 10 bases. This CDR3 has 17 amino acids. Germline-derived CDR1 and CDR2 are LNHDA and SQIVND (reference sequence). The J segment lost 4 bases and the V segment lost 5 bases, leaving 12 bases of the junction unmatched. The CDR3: CASSVSLAGFPADTQYF. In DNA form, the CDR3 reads TGTGCCAGTAGTGTCTCACTAGCGGGGTTCCCGGCAGATACGCAGTATTTT.

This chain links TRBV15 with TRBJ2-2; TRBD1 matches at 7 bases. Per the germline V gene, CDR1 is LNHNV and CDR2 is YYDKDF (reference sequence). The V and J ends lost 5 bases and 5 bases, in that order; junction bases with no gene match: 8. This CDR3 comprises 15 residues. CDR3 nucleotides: TGTGCCACCAGCCAGGGGGACACAACTACCGGGGAGCTGTTTTTT. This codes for CATSQGDTTTGELFF.

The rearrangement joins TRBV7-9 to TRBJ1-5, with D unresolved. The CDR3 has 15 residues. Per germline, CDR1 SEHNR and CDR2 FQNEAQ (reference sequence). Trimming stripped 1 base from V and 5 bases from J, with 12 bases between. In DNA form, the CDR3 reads TGTGCCAGCAGCTTAGTAGAAGTCGGGGATCAGCCCCAGCATTTT. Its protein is CASSLVEVGDQPQHF.

The CDR3, as DNA: TGCAGCGTTGAACGAGGGGGCCGGGACACTGAAGCTTTCTTT. It codes for CSVERGGRDTEAFF. The V and J genes are TRBV29-1 and TRBJ1-1, with 7 bases matching TRBD1. Germline V lookup: CDR1 SQVTM, CDR2 ANQGSEA. The length of the CDR3 is 14 residues. The ends lost 2 bases at V and 3 bases at J; junction bases unmatched: 6. Full variable domain (remainder filled in from reference TRBV29-1 and TRBJ1-1): SAVISQKPSRDICQRGTSLTIQCQVDSQVTMMFWYRQQPGQSLTLIATANQGSEATYESGFVIDKFPISRPNLTFSTLTVSNMSPEDSSIYLCSVERGGRDTEAFFGQGTRLTVV.

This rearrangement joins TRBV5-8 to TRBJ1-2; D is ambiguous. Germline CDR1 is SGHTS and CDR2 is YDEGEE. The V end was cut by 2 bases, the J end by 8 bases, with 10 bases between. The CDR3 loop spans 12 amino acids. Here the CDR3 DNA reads TGTGCCAGCAGCTTTCCGGGGTTCGGCTACACCTTC. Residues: CASSFPGFGYTF.

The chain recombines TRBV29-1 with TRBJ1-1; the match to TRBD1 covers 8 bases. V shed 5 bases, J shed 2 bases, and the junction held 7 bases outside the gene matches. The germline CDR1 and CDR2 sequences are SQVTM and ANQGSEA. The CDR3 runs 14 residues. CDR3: CSVRQQGENTEAFF. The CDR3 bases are TGCAGCGTTAGACAACAGGGGGAAAACACTGAAGCTTTCTTT.

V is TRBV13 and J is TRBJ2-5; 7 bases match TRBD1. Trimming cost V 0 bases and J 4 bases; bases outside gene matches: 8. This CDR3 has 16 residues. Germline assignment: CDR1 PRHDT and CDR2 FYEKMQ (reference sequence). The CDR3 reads CASSLGLSQGRETQYF. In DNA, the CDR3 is TGTGCCAGCAGCTTAGGCCTATCACAGGGGCGAGAGACCCAGTACTTC.

CDR3 DNA sequence: TGTGCCAGCAGCTTAGTCCTGGGGCAGGATGAGCAGTTCTTC. This sequence encodes CASSLVLGQDEQFF. This chain links TRBV11-2 with TRBJ2-1; TRBD1 might be the D (5 bases). Trimming pared 1 base from V and 8 bases from J, leaving 12 bases between. In germline, CDR1 is SGHAT, CDR2 FQNNGV. The CDR3 has 14 amino acids.

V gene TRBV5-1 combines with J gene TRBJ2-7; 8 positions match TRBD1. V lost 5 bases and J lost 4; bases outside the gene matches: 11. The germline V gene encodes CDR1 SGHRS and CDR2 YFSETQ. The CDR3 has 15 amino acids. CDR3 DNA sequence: TGCGCCAGCAGACCTGGACAGGGTGGGATTTACGAGCAGTACTTC. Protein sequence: CASRPGQGGIYEQYF.

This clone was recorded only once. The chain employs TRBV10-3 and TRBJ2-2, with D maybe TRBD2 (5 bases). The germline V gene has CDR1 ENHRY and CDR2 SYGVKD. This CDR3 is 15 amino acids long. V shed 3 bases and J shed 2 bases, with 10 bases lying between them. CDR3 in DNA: TGTGCCATCAGTGACAGACTAAGAAACACCGGGGAGCTGTTTTTT. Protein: CAISDRLRNTGELFF.

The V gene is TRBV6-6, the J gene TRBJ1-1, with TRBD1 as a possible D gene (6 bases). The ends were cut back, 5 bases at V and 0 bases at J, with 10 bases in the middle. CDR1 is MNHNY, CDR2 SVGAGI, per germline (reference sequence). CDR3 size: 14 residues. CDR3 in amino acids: CASSPTGMNTEAFF. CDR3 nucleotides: TGTGCCAGCAGTCCCACAGGGATGAACACTGAAGCTTTCTTT.

CDR3 sequence: CASSKGDRRSYEQYF. The CDR3, as DNA: TGTGCCAGCAGCAAGGGCGACAGGCGCTCCTACGAGCAGTACTTC. The chain carries TRBV5-4 and TRBJ2-7, with a tentative D call TRBD1 (6 bases). The CDR3 totals 15 residues. Trimming shortened V by 4 bases and J by 0 bases, and 14 bases separated the two germline ends. In germline, CDR1 is SGHNT, CDR2 YYREEE (reference sequence).

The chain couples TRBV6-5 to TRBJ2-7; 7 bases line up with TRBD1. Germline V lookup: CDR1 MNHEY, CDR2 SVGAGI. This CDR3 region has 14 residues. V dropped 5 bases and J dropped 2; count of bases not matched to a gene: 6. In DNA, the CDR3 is TGTGCCAGCAGTGAAGGACAGGTCACCTACGAGCAGTACTTC. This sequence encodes CASSEGQVTYEQYF.

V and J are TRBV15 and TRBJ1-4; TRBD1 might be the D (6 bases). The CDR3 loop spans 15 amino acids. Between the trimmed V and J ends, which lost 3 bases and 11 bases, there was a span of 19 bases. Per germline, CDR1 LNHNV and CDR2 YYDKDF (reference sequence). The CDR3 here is CATSRSGGGPSKLFF. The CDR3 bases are TGTGCCACCAGCAGGAGCGGGGGGGGCCCGTCCAAACTGTTTTTT.

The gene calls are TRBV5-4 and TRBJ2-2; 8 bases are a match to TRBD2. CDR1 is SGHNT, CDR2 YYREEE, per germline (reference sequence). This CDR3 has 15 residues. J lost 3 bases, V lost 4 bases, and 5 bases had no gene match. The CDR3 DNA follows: TGTGCCAGCAGCCCTAAGCGGGAGTACACCGGGGAGCTGTTTTTT. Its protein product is CASSPKREYTGELFF.

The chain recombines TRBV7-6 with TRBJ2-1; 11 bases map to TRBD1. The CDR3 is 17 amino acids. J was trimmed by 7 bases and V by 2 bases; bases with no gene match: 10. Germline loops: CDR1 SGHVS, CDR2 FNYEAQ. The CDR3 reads CASSLRRGQGELNEQFF. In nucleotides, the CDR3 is TGTGCCAGCAGCTTAAGGCGGGGACAGGGGGAATTGAATGAGCAGTTCTTC.

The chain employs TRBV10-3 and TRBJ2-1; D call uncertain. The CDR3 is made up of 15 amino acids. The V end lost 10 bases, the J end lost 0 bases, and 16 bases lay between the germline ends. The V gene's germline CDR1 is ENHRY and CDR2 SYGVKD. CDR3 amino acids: CATGQASGSYNEQFF. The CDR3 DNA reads TGTGCCACCGGCCAAGCATCAGGCTCCTACAATGAGCAGTTCTTC.

The CDR3 DNA is TGTGCCATAAACGGGGGGAGCAGGGAGACCCAGTACTTC. It specifies CAINGGSRETQYF. This chain connects TRBV10-3 to TRBJ2-5; 7 positions match TRBD2. Germline CDR1 and CDR2: ENHRY and SYGVKD. V was clipped by 9 bases and J by 5 bases; unmatched bases: 9. The CDR3 totals 13 residues.

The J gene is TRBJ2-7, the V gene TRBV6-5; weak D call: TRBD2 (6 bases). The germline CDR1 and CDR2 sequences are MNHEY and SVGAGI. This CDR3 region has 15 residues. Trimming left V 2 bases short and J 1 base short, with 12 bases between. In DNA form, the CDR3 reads TGTGCCAGCAGTTACCCGGCGGGACCATCCTACGAGCAGTACTTC. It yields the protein CASSYPAGPSYEQYF.

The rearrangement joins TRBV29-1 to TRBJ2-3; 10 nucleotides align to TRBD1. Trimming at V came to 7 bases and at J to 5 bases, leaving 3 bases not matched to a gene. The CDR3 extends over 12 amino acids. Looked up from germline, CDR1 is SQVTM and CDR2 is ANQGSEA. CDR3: CSARTGGDTQYF. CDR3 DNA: TGCAGCGCCAGGACAGGGGGAGATACGCAGTATTTT.

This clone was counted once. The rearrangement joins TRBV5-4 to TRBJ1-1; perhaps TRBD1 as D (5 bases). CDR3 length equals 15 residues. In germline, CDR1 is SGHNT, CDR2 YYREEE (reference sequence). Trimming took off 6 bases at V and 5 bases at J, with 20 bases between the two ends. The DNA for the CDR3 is TGTGCCAGCACCACGGCCAGGGATGAGAAAACTGAAGCTTTCTTT. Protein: CASTTARDEKTEAFF.

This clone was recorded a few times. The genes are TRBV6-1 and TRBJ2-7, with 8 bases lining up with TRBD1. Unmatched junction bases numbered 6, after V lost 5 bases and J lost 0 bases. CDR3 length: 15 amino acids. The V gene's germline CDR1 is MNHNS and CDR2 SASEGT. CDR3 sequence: CASSLYRGSSYEQYF. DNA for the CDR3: TGTGCCAGCAGTCTTTACAGGGGGAGCTCCTACGAGCAGTACTTC.

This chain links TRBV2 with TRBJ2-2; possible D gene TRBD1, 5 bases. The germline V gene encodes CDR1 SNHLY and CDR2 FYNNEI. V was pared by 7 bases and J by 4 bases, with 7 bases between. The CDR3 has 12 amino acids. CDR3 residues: CASMGPTGELFF. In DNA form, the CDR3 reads TGTGCCAGCATGGGGCCCACCGGGGAGCTGTTTTTT.

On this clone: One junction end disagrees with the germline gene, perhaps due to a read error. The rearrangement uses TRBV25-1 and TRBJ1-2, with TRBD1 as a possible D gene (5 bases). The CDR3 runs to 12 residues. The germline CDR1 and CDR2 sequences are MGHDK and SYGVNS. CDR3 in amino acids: CTSSAGNYGYTF. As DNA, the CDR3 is TGTACCAGCAGTGCAGGGAACTATGGCTACACCTTC.

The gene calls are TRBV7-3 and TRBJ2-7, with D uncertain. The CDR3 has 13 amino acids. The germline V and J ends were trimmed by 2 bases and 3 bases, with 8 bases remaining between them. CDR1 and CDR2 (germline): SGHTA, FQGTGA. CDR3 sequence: CASSLRPGYEQYF. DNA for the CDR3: TGTGCCAGCAGCTTACGGCCGGGCTACGAGCAGTACTTC.